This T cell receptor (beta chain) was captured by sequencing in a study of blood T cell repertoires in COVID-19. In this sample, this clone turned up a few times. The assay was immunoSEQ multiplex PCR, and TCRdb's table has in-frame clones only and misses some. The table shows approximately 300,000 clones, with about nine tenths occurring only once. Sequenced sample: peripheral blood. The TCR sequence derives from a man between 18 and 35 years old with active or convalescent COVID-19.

CDR3 amino acids: CASSFFRRSSYNSPLHF. The DNA of the CDR3 is TGTGCCAGCAGCTTTTTCCGGAGAAGCTCCTATAATTCACCCCTCCACTTT. The genes are TRBV7-8 and TRBJ1-6, with unresolved D. CDR1 is SGHVS, CDR2 FQNEAQ, per germline. The germline V and J ends were trimmed by 3 bases and 0 bases, with 12 bases remaining between them. The CDR3 runs to 17 residues.